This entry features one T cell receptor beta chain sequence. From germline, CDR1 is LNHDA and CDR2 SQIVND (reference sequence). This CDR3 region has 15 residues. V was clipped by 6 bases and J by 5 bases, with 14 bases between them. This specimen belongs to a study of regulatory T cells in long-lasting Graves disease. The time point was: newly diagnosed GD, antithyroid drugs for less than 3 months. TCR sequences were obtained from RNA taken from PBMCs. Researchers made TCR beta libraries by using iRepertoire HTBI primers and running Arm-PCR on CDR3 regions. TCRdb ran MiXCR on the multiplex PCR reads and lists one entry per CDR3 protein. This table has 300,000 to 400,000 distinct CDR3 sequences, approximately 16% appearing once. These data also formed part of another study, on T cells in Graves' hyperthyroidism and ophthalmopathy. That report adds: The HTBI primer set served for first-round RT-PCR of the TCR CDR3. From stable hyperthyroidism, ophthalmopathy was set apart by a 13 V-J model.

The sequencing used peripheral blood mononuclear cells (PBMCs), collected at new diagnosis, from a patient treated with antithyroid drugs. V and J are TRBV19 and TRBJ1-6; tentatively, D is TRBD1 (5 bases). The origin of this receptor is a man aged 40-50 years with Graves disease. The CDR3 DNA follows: TGTGCCAGTAGGTACCGAGGGGCGCATAATTCACCCCTCCACTTT. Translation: CASRYRGAHNSPLHF.